The T cell receptor beta chain under discussion was sequenced for a study of cytomegalovirus exposure and HLA in healthy donors. Germline CDR1 reads MNHNS; CDR2 reads SASEGT. The CDR3 is 15 amino acids. Trimming stripped 6 bases from V and 3 bases from J, with 17 bases between. Whole-study findings and limits: A later analysis reportedly found fewer N-insertions in an Asian-associated ancestry cluster than the roughly 670-donor mean.

Details on this clone: Its target is unknown.

The PCR made use of 60 Vbeta and 13 Jbeta primers. The repertoire was sequenced with immunoSEQ multiplex PCR; TCRdb's copy has only in-frame clones and lacks some. This table holds roughly 120,000 clones, 80% found once. The chain combines TRBV6-1 with TRBJ2-5; D is possibly TRBD2 (6 bases). This TCR came from a male donor in good health and CMV-seronegative. Sequenced material: PBMCs. CDR3 coding DNA: TGTGCCAGCAGCTCACCGGGACTCACGAAAGAGACCCAGTACTTC. It is translated as CASSSPGLTKETQYF.